The present T cell receptor (beta chain) was sequenced within a study of identical twins. The study, taken as a whole, reports: Modelling approaches yielded underestimates of out-of-frame TCR alpha sharing between monozygotic twins. Out-of-frame alpha sequences common to twins exhibited an excess of low generation probability.

Trimming removed 5 bases from V and 4 bases from J, with 16 bases in between. This CDR3 spans 15 amino acids. This clonotype was found a few times. The antigen remains undetermined. TCRdb recomputed calls from the 5' RACE reads with MiXCR, one row per CDR3 protein. The data hold 300,000 to 400,000 distinct CDR3 sequences, with 10% to 15% observed a single time. In addition, the sample was reused for a study of yellow fever vaccine responses in identical twins.

The chain carries TRBV12-3 or TRBV12-4 and TRBJ2-3; D is unclear. This TCR was sampled from a young woman in good health. The source material was CD8+ T cells sorted from blood. The CDR3 region is CASSTRAGRPDTQYF. CDR3 coding DNA: TGTGCCAGCAGTACTCGGGCAGGCCGTCCAGATACGCAGTATTTT.